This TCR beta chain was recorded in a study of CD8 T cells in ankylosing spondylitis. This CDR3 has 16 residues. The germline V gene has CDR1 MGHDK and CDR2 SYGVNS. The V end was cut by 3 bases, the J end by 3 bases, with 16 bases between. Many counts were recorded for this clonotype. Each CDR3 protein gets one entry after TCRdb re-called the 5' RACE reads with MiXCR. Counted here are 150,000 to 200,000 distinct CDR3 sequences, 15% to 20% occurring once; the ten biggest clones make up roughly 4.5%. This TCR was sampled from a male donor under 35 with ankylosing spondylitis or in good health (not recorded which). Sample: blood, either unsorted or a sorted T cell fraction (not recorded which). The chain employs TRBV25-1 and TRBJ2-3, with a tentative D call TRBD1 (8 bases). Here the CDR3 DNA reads TGTGCCAGCAGTGATTACAGGGGGGGCCTTACAGATACGCAGTATTTT. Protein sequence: CASSDYRGGLTDTQYF.